Shown below are 9 T cell receptor beta chains from a single sample sequenced in a study of shared clonotypes between healthy human individuals. Some clones are missing from TCRdb's copy, which holds only in-frame ones; the method was immunoSEQ multiplex PCR. The data show about 1.4 million clones, with around 97% seen just once and about 1% held by the top ten. The sample consisted of naive CD4+ T cells sorted from blood. Subset denoted: CD45RA+ positively selected. All receptors derive from a man aged 25-45 years in good health.

Here the CDR3 reads CAWSPVMGHEYF. CDR3 in DNA: TGTGCCTGGAGTCCGGTCATGGGGCATGAGTATTTT. This chain joins TRBV30 and TRBJ2-3, with D perhaps matching TRBD1 (5 bases). This CDR3 has 12 amino acids. With 2 bases removed from V and 13 bases from J, the gap between germline ends came to 16 bases. Germline lookup yields CDR1 GTSNPN and CDR2 SVGIG (reference sequence).

This clone has a single count. The same CDR3 also results from other DNA sequences found in this sample. J is TRBJ2-3 and V is TRBV7-8; D is ambiguous. The CDR3 consists of 15 residues. CDR1 is SGHVS, CDR2 FQNEAQ, per germline. Trimming stripped 2 bases from V and 1 base from J, with 10 bases between. CDR3: CASSLPRFGTDTQYF. The CDR3 DNA reads as TGTGCCAGCAGCTTACCGAGATTTGGCACAGATACGCAGTATTTT.

Here the CDR3 reads CASSLGRTYKNIQYF. CDR3 DNA: TGTGCCAGCAGTTTAGGTCGGACATACAAAAACATTCAGTACTTC. The chain links TRBV28 to TRBJ2-4; tentative D call: TRBD1 (5 bases). V was trimmed by 2 bases and J by 3 bases, leaving 11 bases between them. CDR1 MDHEN and CDR2 SYDVKM come from the germline V gene. The CDR3 has 15 residues.

The chain is built from TRBV7-8 and TRBJ2-1, with 8 nucleotides matching TRBD2. Germline V gene sequence: CDR1 SGHVS, CDR2 FQNEAQ. The ends lost 5 bases at V and 1 base at J; junction bases unmatched: 16. This CDR3 is built from 19 residues. The CDR3 DNA reads as TGTGCCAGCAGCCTCACGGGAGGGCCTCTTTTATCGTCCTACAATGAGCAGTTCTTC. Its protein product is CASSLTGGPLLSSYNEQFF.

The chain links TRBV27 to TRBJ2-4; possible D gene TRBD2, 6 bases. This CDR3 comprises 15 residues. The germline V gene encodes CDR1 MNHEY and CDR2 SMNVEV (reference sequence). Deletions cut 6 bases from V and 4 bases from J, with 16 bases between. CDR3 loop: CASSPGLAPKNIQYF. CDR3 nucleotides: TGTGCCAGCAGCCCGGGTCTAGCGCCGAAAAACATTCAGTACTTC.

The chain links TRBV7-9 to TRBJ2-1; D gene unclear. Trimming removed 4 bases at V and 0 bases at J, with 22 bases between. The length of the CDR3 is 19 residues. CDR1 SEHNR and CDR2 FQNEAQ come from the germline V gene (reference sequence). CDR3 in amino acids: CASSSSERPAISSYNEQFF. CDR3 DNA: TGTGCCAGCAGCTCCAGTGAAAGGCCAGCGATAAGCTCCTACAATGAGCAGTTCTTC.

The chain combines TRBV7-9 with TRBJ2-4, with no clear D. Trimming took off 1 base at V and 4 bases at J, with 5 bases between the two ends. Germline CDR1 and CDR2: SEHNR and FQNEAQ (reference sequence). The CDR3 length is 13 residues. DNA for the CDR3: TGTGCCAGCAGCTTAGGGCAGAAAAACATTCAGTACTTC. This encodes CASSLGQKNIQYF. Together with reference TRBV7-9 and TRBJ2-4, the CDR3 gives the full variable domain: DTGVSQNPRHKITKRGQNVTFRCDPISEHNRLYWYRQTLGQGPEFLTYFQNEAQLEKSRLLSDRFSAERPKGSFSTLEIQRTEQGDSAMYLCASSLGQKNIQYFGAGTRLSVL.

J is TRBJ2-3 and V is TRBV10-3; 8 bases are a match to TRBD2. Germline trimming cut 4 bases from V and 4 bases from J; bases unmatched to any gene: 4. Germline-derived CDR1 and CDR2 are ENHRY and SYGVKD. CDR3 length: 14 residues. The CDR3 DNA is TGTGCCATCAGTGTGAGCGGGAGTTCAGATACGCAGTATTTT. Its protein is CAISVSGSSDTQYF.

This chain links TRBV5-5 with TRBJ2-3, with TRBD2 matching 10 bases. The J segment lost 0 bases and the V segment lost 6 bases, leaving 4 bases of the junction unmatched. This CDR3 contains 15 residues. The germline CDR1 and CDR2 sequences are SGHKS and YYEKEE (reference sequence). The CDR3 is CASKRLAGSTDTQYF. The CDR3 DNA is TGTGCCAGCAAACGACTAGCGGGTAGCACAGATACGCAGTATTTT.